These 7 T cell receptor beta chains were sequenced from one sample in a study of cytotoxic CD8 clonotypes in ibrutinib-treated CLL. The table came from immunoSEQ multiplex PCR; TCRdb's copy has only in-frame clones and leaves some out. This table has roughly 180,000 clones, under 90% appearing once. Material: PBMCs, obtained after 24 months of ibrutinib treatment. These TCRs come from a human donor with chronic lymphocytic leukemia.

V is TRBV5-1 and J is TRBJ1-2; perhaps TRBD1 as D (5 bases). Germline V gives CDR1 SGHRS, CDR2 YFSETQ. The V gene lost 0 bases and the J gene lost 3 bases, with 15 bases spanning the gap. CDR3 length equals 16 residues. The CDR3 loop reads CASSLVSREEDYGYTF. In nucleotides, the CDR3 is TGCGCCAGCAGCTTGGTATCCAGGGAAGAGGACTATGGCTACACCTTC.

V gene TRBV7-2 combines with J gene TRBJ2-3; tentatively, D is TRBD1 (5 bases). The CDR3 extends over 16 amino acids. Germline assignment: CDR1 SGHTA and CDR2 FQGNSA. V dropped 3 bases and J dropped 4 bases, with 17 bases sitting between them. The DNA of the CDR3 is TGTGCCAGCAGCTTCTTTTATAGGGGTCGCGCAGATACGCAGTATTTT. Translating gives CASSFFYRGRADTQYF.

This clone was counted a single time. The chain employs TRBV4-1 and TRBJ2-3; D gene uncertain. The CDR3 has 15 amino acids. V was pared by 1 base and J by 4 bases, with 12 bases between. From germline, CDR1 is MGHRA and CDR2 YSYEKL. Here the CDR3 DNA reads TGCGCCAGCAGCCAAGTCACGCCCCCCGCAGATACGCAGTATTTT. Residues: CASSQVTPPADTQYF.

J is TRBJ1-5 and V is TRBV2, with D possibly matching TRBD1 (6 bases). V lost 9 bases, J lost 3 bases, and 15 bases lay in between. The CDR3 is made up of 14 amino acids. Per the germline V gene, CDR1 is SNHLY and CDR2 is FYNNEI. This CDR3 reads CASREGHPNQPQHF. Here the CDR3 DNA reads TGTGCCAGTCGGGAGGGACACCCCAATCAGCCCCAGCATTTT.

The rearrangement uses TRBV19 and TRBJ1-1; D perhaps matches TRBD1 (6 bases). Germline lookup yields CDR1 LNHDA and CDR2 SQIVND (reference sequence). This CDR3 contains 15 residues. Trimming removed 5 bases at V and 1 base at J, with 14 bases between. The DNA of the CDR3 is TGTGCCAGTAGTCCAATCGACAGGACGAACACTGAAGCTTTCTTT. Protein product: CASSPIDRTNTEAFF.

The sample holds a few counts of this clone. This chain joins TRBV5-1 and TRBJ2-7; 8 bases map to TRBD1. CDR1 is SGHRS and CDR2 is YFSETQ in the germline V gene. V dropped 2 bases and J dropped 4; count of bases not matched to a gene: 5. CDR3 length: 14 amino acids. The DNA for the CDR3 is TGCGCCAGCAGCTTTAGTCAGGGGGCTTACGAGCAGTACTTC. Translated: CASSFSQGAYEQYF.

J is TRBJ1-4 and V is TRBV2, with a possible D match to TRBD1 (5 bases). This CDR3 has 16 residues. V was cut by 0 bases and J by 8 bases, with 16 bases left in between. In germline, CDR1 is SNHLY, CDR2 FYNNEI. The CDR3 nucleotides are TGTGCCAGCAGTGAAGCGCTTAGGGGTATAACAGAAAAACTGTTTTTT. As protein: CASSEALRGITEKLFF.